The clone carrying this T cell receptor (beta chain) was picked up a small number of times. Its antigen remains unidentified. The data originate from a study of T-cell reconstitution after alpha-beta-depleted transplantation in children. Study-wide points: Several hundred expanded graft clones reportedly were the source of alpha-beta T cells about two months after transplant.

The CDR3 is 16 amino acids. V lost 3 bases and J 0 bases, leaving 12 bases between the germline ends. Looked up from germline, CDR1 is DFQATT and CDR2 is SNEGSKA (reference sequence). TCRbeta library preparation incorporated unique molecular identifiers. A single record per CDR3 protein comes from TCRdb applying MiXCR to the PCR reads. This sample has just under 150,000 distinct CDR3 sequences, with 8.8% found just once. The starting material was PBMCs, mostly from graft donor cells, obtained 180 days after TCRalphabeta/CD19-depleted stem cell transplant. This chain connects TRBV20-1 to TRBJ2-6; D is possibly TRBD2 (5 bases). The source of this sequence is a female patient aged 2-9 years who had a stem cell transplant for congenital amegakaryocytic thrombocytopenia, so the T cells may come from the graft donor. For the CDR3, the DNA is TGCAGTGCTAGTTGGCAAACTAGCTCTGGGGCCAACGTCCTGACTTTC. This codes for CSASWQTSSGANVLTF.